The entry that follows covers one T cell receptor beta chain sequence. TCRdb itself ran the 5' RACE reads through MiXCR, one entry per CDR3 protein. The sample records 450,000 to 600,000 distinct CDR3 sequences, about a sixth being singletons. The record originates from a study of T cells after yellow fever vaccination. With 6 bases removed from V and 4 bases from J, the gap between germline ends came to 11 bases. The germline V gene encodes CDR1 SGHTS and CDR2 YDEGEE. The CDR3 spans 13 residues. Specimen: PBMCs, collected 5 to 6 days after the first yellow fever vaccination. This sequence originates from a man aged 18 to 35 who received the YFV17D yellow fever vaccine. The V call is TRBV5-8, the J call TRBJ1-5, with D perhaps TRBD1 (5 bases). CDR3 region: CASTHRGNQPQHF. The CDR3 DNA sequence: TGTGCCAGCACCCACCGGGGGAATCAGCCCCAGCATTTT.